The source of this T cell receptor (beta chain) is a study of cytomegalovirus exposure and HLA in healthy donors. Primers included in the PCR were 60 Vbeta and 13 Jbeta primers. The repertoire was sequenced with immunoSEQ multiplex PCR; TCRdb's copy has only in-frame clones and lacks some. The profile shows some 130,000 clones, around 80% of them singletons. V was clipped by 4 bases and J by 1 base, with 4 bases between them. The CDR3 extends over 11 amino acids. Germline CDR1 GTSNPN, CDR2 SVGIG (reference sequence). The rearrangement uses TRBV30 and TRBJ1-1, with D unclear. Sequenced input: PBMCs. The sequence derives from a woman aged 50 to 60 in good health and CMV-seronegative. The CDR3 sequence: CAWNRNTEAFF. The CDR3 nucleotides read TGTGCCTGGAACAGGAACACTGAAGCTTTCTTT.